The 16 T cell receptor beta chains presented below share a single source sample, sequenced in a study of CD8 T cells in ankylosing spondylitis. TCRdb analysed the 5' RACE reads with MiXCR anew, one entry per CDR3 protein. Of around 180,000 distinct CDR3 sequences listed, about 18% are singletons. The sample comprised blood, either unsorted or a sorted T cell fraction (not recorded which). These receptors were collected from a male donor aged 10 to 30 with ankylosing spondylitis or in good health (not recorded which).

This clonotype occurred many times. The chain combines TRBV12-3 or TRBV12-4 with TRBJ2-6; D possibly uses TRBD1 or TRBD2 (5 bases each). V lost 6 bases and J 0 bases, leaving 12 bases between the germline ends. The CDR3 covers 16 residues. Written as DNA, the CDR3 is TGTGCCAGCAGGCCGGGACGGTTCTCTGGGGCCAACGTCCTGACTTTC. As protein: CASRPGRFSGANVLTF.

This clonotype was picked up many times. This chain joins TRBV28 and TRBJ2-6; D is unresolved. V lost 2 bases, J lost 2 bases, and 4 bases lay in between. The germline V gene has CDR1 MDHEN and CDR2 SYDVKM. The CDR3 runs to 14 residues. The CDR3 loop is CASSLRAGANVLTF. CDR3 nucleotides: TGTGCCAGCAGTTTACGGGCTGGGGCCAACGTCCTGACTTTC.

This clonotype showed up many times. The chain joins TRBV5-4 to TRBJ2-1; D may be TRBD2 (6 bases). Germline CDR1 SGHNT, CDR2 YYREEE (reference sequence). The CDR3 covers 14 residues. Trimming cost V 0 bases and J 9 bases, with 13 bases left between them. CDR3 protein: CASSLVGVGGEQFF. DNA for the CDR3: TGTGCCAGCAGCTTGGTTGGGGTCGGGGGTGAGCAGTTCTTC.

This clonotype was detected many times. The rearrangement uses TRBV15 and TRBJ1-5, with D unclear. Germline V gene lookup returns CDR1 LNHNV and CDR2 YYDKDF (reference sequence). The CDR3 totals 13 residues. Trimming removed 0 bases at V and 6 bases at J, with 6 bases between. The CDR3 nucleotides are TGTGCCACCAGCAGAGATAAGATTCAGCCCCAGCATTTT. It encodes CATSRDKIQPQHF.

In this sample, this clonotype turned up many times. The V and J genes are TRBV15 and TRBJ2-3; D ambiguous. Germline V gene sequence: CDR1 LNHNV, CDR2 YYDKDF (reference sequence). V lost 3 bases and J 0 bases, leaving 10 bases between the germline ends. The length of the CDR3 is 15 residues. This CDR3 is CATSSSAVSTDTQYF. CDR3 coding DNA: TGTGCCACCAGCAGCTCCGCGGTTAGCACAGATACGCAGTATTTT.

This clonotype was counted many times. This rearrangement joins TRBV12-3 or TRBV12-4 to TRBJ2-5, with D maybe TRBD1 (6 bases). V was trimmed by 5 bases and J by 4 bases, leaving 14 bases between them. CDR3 length: 14 residues. CDR3 amino acids: CASSPGQPRETQYF. The CDR3 region has the DNA TGTGCCAGCAGTCCAGGACAGCCTAGAGAGACCCAGTACTTC.

The chain couples TRBV19 to TRBJ2-1; no definite D call. The V and J ends lost 6 bases and 0 bases respectively, with 9 bases between them. CDR3 size: 14 residues. The V gene's germline CDR1 is LNHDA and CDR2 SQIVND (reference sequence). CDR3 sequence: CASRDASSYNEQFF. The CDR3 DNA follows: TGTGCCAGTAGAGACGCGAGCTCCTACAATGAGCAGTTCTTC.

This clonotype occurred many times. This chain links TRBV4-2 with TRBJ2-1, with TRBD2 as a possible D gene (5 bases). CDR3 size: 13 residues. Trimming removed 10 bases from V and 6 bases from J, with 16 bases in between. The germline CDR1 and CDR2 sequences are LGHNA and YNFKEQ. CDR3 residues: CATRRASTNEQFF. The CDR3 DNA reads TGTGCCACCCGGCGGGCAAGTACCAATGAGCAGTTCTTC.

The chain couples TRBV29-1 to TRBJ2-5, with D tentatively TRBD1 (5 bases). Germline CDR1 and CDR2: SQVTM and ANQGSEA. V shed 5 bases and J shed 5 bases, with 12 bases lying between them. This CDR3 is built from 12 residues. CDR3 protein: CSVRSGRETQYF. The CDR3 nucleotides read TGCAGCGTTCGATCAGGGCGGGAGACCCAGTACTTC.

This chain connects TRBV2 to TRBJ2-1, with TRBD2 matching 11 bases. Trimming removed 3 bases from V and 0 bases from J; junction bases left unmatched: 1. Germline V gene sequence: CDR1 SNHLY, CDR2 FYNNEI. CDR3 size: 16 residues. The CDR3 region is CASSDTSGSSYNEQFF. The CDR3 DNA reads as TGTGCCAGCAGTGATACTAGCGGGAGCTCCTACAATGAGCAGTTCTTC.

The chain combines TRBV15 with TRBJ1-5; D possibly corresponds to TRBD1 (6 bases). The V gene lost 3 bases and the J gene lost 4 bases, with 10 bases spanning the gap. In germline, CDR1 is LNHNV, CDR2 YYDKDF (reference sequence). The CDR3 spans 14 residues. CDR3 DNA: TGTGCCACCAGCAGGTACAGGGTGAATCAGCCCCAGCATTTT. Amino acid sequence: CATSRYRVNQPQHF.

This clonotype was recorded at least ten times. This chain uses TRBV12-3 or TRBV12-4 with TRBJ2-3; D gene uncertain. V gave up 2 bases and J gave up 2 bases, with 11 bases separating them. CDR3 length: 15 amino acids. CDR3 loop: CASSLLRTTTDTQYF. The CDR3 nucleotides read TGTGCCAGCAGTTTATTGCGGACGACCACAGATACGCAGTATTTT.

Ten or more counts support this clonotype. The CDR3 protein is CAISEGQPQETQYF. As DNA, the CDR3 is TGTGCCATCAGTGAGGGACAGCCTCAAGAGACCCAGTACTTC. The gene calls are TRBV10-3 and TRBJ2-5, with a weak D call TRBD1 (6 bases). The CDR3 has 14 amino acids. Germline V lookup: CDR1 ENHRY, CDR2 SYGVKD. The V and J ends lost 2 bases and 2 bases respectively, with 9 bases between them.

This clonotype was seen many times. The chain combines TRBV5-1 with TRBJ2-7; possibly TRBD2 for D (5 bases). The CDR3 runs to 12 residues. CDR1 and CDR2 from the germline V gene are SGHRS and YFSETQ. V was trimmed by 0 bases and J by 13 bases, leaving 14 bases between them. CDR3 nucleotide sequence: TGCGCCAGCAGCTTGGATCGAGGACTCCCCTACTTC. As protein: CASSLDRGLPYF. Complete variable domain (other parts from reference TRBV5-1 and TRBJ2-7): KAGVTQTPRYLIKTRGQQVTLSCSPISGHRSVSWYQQTPGQGLQFLFEYFSETQRNKGNFPGRFSGRQFSNSRSEMNVSTLELGDSALYLCASSLDRGLPYFGPGTRLTVT.

The chain carries TRBV29-1 and TRBJ2-5, with unresolved D. The germline V gene encodes CDR1 SQVTM and CDR2 ANQGSEA. CDR3 length equals 11 residues. Trimming pared 6 bases from V and 2 bases from J, leaving 7 bases between. The CDR3 loop reads CSVLPQETQYF. CDR3 nucleotide sequence: TGCAGCGTGTTGCCTCAAGAGACCCAGTACTTC. The complete variable domain, with remaining parts taken from reference TRBV29-1 and TRBJ2-5, reads SAVISQKPSRDICQRGTSLTIQCQVDSQVTMMFWYRQQPGQSLTLIATANQGSEATYESGFVIDKFPISRPNLTFSTLTVSNMSPEDSSIYLCSVLPQETQYFGPGTRLLVL.

The chain employs TRBV20-1 and TRBJ2-7; possible D gene TRBD1, 6 bases. The germline V gene encodes CDR1 DFQATT and CDR2 SNEGSKA (reference sequence). There are 13 residues in the CDR3. The V end lost 1 base, the J end lost 2 bases, and 9 bases lay between the germline ends. The CDR3 protein is CSARGTDPYEQYF. The CDR3 DNA reads TGCAGTGCTAGAGGGACAGATCCCTACGAGCAGTACTTC.